What follows is one TCR beta chain and its context. The target antigen is unknown. Template switching, a step in the protocol, added a universal primer site, and cDNA carried unique molecular identifiers. TCRdb used MiXCR to reprocess the 5' RACE reads, holding one entry per CDR3 protein. The sample lists 300,000 to 400,000 distinct CDR3 sequences; roughly 12% were seen once. The data are from a study of identical twins. The study's findings and limits: Cord blood beta clonotypes that were abundant carried fewer insertions, and memory repertoires showed no such trend. Out-of-frame beta sequences exhibited a weaker degree of excess twin sharing.

The CDR3 is 15 residues long. Germline loops: CDR1 MNHEY, CDR2 SMNVEV (reference sequence). The V end was cut by 3 bases, the J end by 0 bases, with 12 bases between. These sequences were also reported in another study, on yellow fever vaccine responses in identical twins.

The source material was CD8+ T cells sorted from blood. The chain is built from TRBV27 and TRBJ2-7; a weak D match, TRBD1 (5 bases). The origin of this receptor is a woman between 18 and 29 years old in good health. CDR3 coding DNA: TGTGCCAGCAGTTTCCGACAGCTCGGCTCCTACGAGCAGTACTTC. Translated: CASSFRQLGSYEQYF.